These 12 T cell receptor beta chains share one sample of origin, sequenced in a study of T cell changes during pregnancy in multiple sclerosis. Clones were read by immunoSEQ multiplex PCR, and TCRdb kept only the in-frame ones, dropping some. The sample includes roughly 57,000 clones, 90% of them seen just once. This specimen was CD8+ T cells from peripheral blood mononuclear cells, taken before pregnancy. Every receptor here comes from a female donor with multiple sclerosis, enrolled in a pregnancy study.

The V call is TRBV29-1, the J call TRBJ2-3, with TRBD1 as a possible D gene (6 bases). CDR1 is SQVTM, CDR2 ANQGSEA, per germline. The V gene lost 1 base and the J gene lost 7 bases, with 15 bases spanning the gap. The CDR3 spans 14 residues. The CDR3 DNA is TGCAGCGTTGAAGTAGTGGGACACCTAAATACGCAGTATTTT. It yields the protein CSVEVVGHLNTQYF.

The CDR3 here is CASSDGAGDLDTQYF. CDR3 sequence (DNA): TGTGCCAGCAGTGACGGGGCGGGGGATTTAGATACGCAGTATTTT. The chain employs TRBV6-4 and TRBJ2-3; 7 bases are shared with TRBD2. The CDR3 consists of 15 residues. V lost 2 bases, J lost 5 bases, and 7 bases stayed unmatched. The V gene's germline CDR1 is MRHNA and CDR2 SNTAGT.

The chain couples TRBV7-3 to TRBJ2-1; 8 nucleotides match TRBD2. This CDR3 has 13 amino acids. CDR1 is SGHTA and CDR2 is FQGTGA in the germline V gene. Germline trimming cut 5 bases from V and 5 bases from J; bases unmatched to any gene: 2. The CDR3 DNA is TGTGCCAGCAGCCGGGGGGGTAACAATGAGCAGTTCTTC. Residues: CASSRGGNNEQFF.

The rearrangement uses TRBV27 and TRBJ2-1; TRBD2 is a possible D gene (5 bases). The V gene lost 5 bases and the J gene lost 3 bases, with 8 bases spanning the gap. Germline values: CDR1 MNHEY, CDR2 SMNVEV (reference sequence). The CDR3 totals 13 residues. In DNA form, the CDR3 reads TGTGCCAGCAGTCCAGGACTCTACAATGAGCAGTTCTTC. It codes for CASSPGLYNEQFF.

The V call is TRBV10-3, the J call TRBJ1-1; D is ambiguous. The CDR3 totals 13 residues. Deletions cut 3 bases from V and 2 bases from J, with 7 bases between. The germline gives CDR1 ENHRY, CDR2 SYGVKD. CDR3 amino acids: CAISEVSNTEAFF. The CDR3 DNA sequence: TGTGCCATCAGTGAAGTCAGTAACACTGAAGCTTTCTTT.

CDR3 nucleotides: TGTGCCAGCAGTGAAAGCACCTACGAGCAGTACTTC. Amino acid sequence: CASSESTYEQYF. The V call is TRBV25-1, the J call TRBJ2-7, with D hard to call. The germline V and J ends were trimmed by 2 bases and 2 bases, with 4 bases remaining between them. Germline values: CDR1 MGHDK, CDR2 SYGVNS. This CDR3 spans 12 amino acids.

This chain links TRBV7-3 with TRBJ2-1; 11 bases line up with TRBD2. Trimming cost V 5 bases and J 8 bases; bases outside gene matches: 8. The CDR3 consists of 15 residues. Germline CDR1 SGHTA, CDR2 FQGTGA. In DNA form, the CDR3 reads TGTGCCAGCAGCACCGGGACTAGCGGTACGGATGAGCAGTTCTTC. Its translation: CASSTGTSGTDEQFF.

The chain uses TRBV6-5 and TRBJ1-2; 10 bases agree with TRBD1. This CDR3 is 14 amino acids long. The germline gives CDR1 MNHEY, CDR2 SVGAGI. The trim removed 8 bases at V and 5 bases at J, leaving 8 bases unmatched. DNA of the CDR3: TGTGCCAGCGCAACCCGGGACAGGGGATATGGCTACACCTTC. It specifies CASATRDRGYGYTF.

The CDR3 nucleotides are TGTGCCAGCAGCTTAAGCCTAGGTGGAGCTTTCTTT. Encoded protein: CASSLSLGGAFF. The rearrangement uses TRBV7-9 and TRBJ1-1; D unresolved. The CDR3 is 12 residues long. Trimming stripped 2 bases from V and 10 bases from J, with 11 bases between. Germline CDR1 SEHNR, CDR2 FQNEAQ (reference sequence).

The chain carries TRBV4-3 and TRBJ2-3; D remains unclear. The germline V gene has CDR1 LGHNA and CDR2 YSLEER. With 1 base removed from V and 6 bases from J, the gap between germline ends came to 20 bases. The length of the CDR3 is 17 residues. The CDR3 protein is CASSQAHYKISGDTQYF. As DNA, the CDR3 is TGCGCCAGCAGCCAAGCACACTATAAAATCAGTGGGGATACGCAGTATTTT.

The gene calls are TRBV13 and TRBJ1-2; 8 bases are shared with TRBD1. The V gene's germline CDR1 is PRHDT and CDR2 FYEKMQ (reference sequence). This CDR3 is 14 amino acids long. Germline trimming cut 5 bases from V and 8 bases from J; bases unmatched to any gene: 10. In DNA form, the CDR3 reads TGTGCCAGCAGCCCCCGAGACAGGGGCGGAGGCTACACCTTC. It yields the protein CASSPRDRGGGYTF.

The V and J genes are TRBV13 and TRBJ2-1; D is possibly TRBD1 (5 bases). Trimming left V 0 bases short and J 7 bases short, with 10 bases between. The CDR3 has 14 residues. Germline assignment: CDR1 PRHDT and CDR2 FYEKMQ (reference sequence). The chain's CDR3 is CASSLGRAGNEQFF. The CDR3 DNA reads as TGTGCCAGCAGCTTAGGCCGAGCAGGGAATGAGCAGTTCTTC.